This TCR beta chain was recorded in a study of T cell responses to AZD1222 COVID-19 vaccine. Overall study findings and caveats: Possibly, clonal diversity was underestimated; donors were largely white British and included more females.

The CDR3 has 15 amino acids. Germline V lookup: CDR1 KGHSH, CDR2 LQKENI. After removal of 5 bases from V and 5 bases from J, the junction contained 5 bases not matched to a gene. Clones were sequenced by immunoSEQ multiplex PCR, and TCRdb holds only the in-frame ones, with some missing. This table holds about 120,000 clones, 80% to 90% found once. Notes on this clone: Its specificity is unknown.

This sequence was found in an adult in good health. The chain uses TRBV18 and TRBJ2-4, with 11 bases identical to TRBD1. The source was peripheral blood, collected on day 0 of AZD1222 vaccination. The CDR3 reads CASSSLDRGQNIQYF. CDR3 DNA sequence: TGTGCCAGCTCAAGTCTGGACAGGGGGCAAAACATTCAGTACTTC.